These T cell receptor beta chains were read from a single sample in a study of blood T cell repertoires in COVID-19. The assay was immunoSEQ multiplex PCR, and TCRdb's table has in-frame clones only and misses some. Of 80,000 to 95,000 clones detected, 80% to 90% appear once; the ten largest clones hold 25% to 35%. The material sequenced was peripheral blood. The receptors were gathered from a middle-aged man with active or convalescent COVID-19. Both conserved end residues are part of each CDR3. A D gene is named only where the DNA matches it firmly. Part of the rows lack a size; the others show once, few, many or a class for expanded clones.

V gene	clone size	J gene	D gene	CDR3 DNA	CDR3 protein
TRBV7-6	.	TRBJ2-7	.	TGTGCCAGCAGCTACGATGGAGGCGAGCAGTACTTC	CASSYDGGEQYF
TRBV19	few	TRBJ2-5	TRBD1	TGTGCCAGTAGTCGGCGGACAGGGGACGAGACCCAGTACTTC	CASSRRTGDETQYF
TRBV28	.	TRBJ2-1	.	TGTGCCAGCAGTTTATACGTTGCGCACAGTGAGCAGTTCTTC	CASSLYVAHSEQFF
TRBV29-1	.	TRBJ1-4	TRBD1	TGCAGCGTTGCTGGGACAGGGAATGAAAAACTGTTTTTT	CSVAGTGNEKLFF
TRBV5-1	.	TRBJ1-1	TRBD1	TGCGCCAGCAGCTTGTTCGGTCCGGGACAGACCATGAACACTGAAGCTTTCTTT	CASSLFGPGQTMNTEAFF
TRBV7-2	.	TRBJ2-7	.	TGTGCCAGCAGACTAACCCGACTGGGTGAGCAGTACTTC	CASRLTRLGEQYF
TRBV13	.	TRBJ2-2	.	TGTGCCAGCAGCCCCTCAGGGAAAGGTCTCGCCGGGGAGCTGTTTTTT	CASSPSGKGLAGELFF
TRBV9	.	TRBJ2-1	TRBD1	TGTGCCAGCAGCGTAGGTCTTGGAACAGGGGGCTCCTACAATGAGCAGTTCTTC	CASSVGLGTGGSYNEQFF
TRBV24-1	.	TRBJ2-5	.	TGTGCCACCAGGGACAGCTACCAAGAGACCCAGTACTTC	CATRDSYQETQYF
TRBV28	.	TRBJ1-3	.	TGTGCCAGCACCCTCCCCCGGGGTACTGGAAACACCATATATTTT	CASTLPRGTGNTIYF
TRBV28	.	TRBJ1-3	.	TGTGCCAGCAGTTTATCTCCAGACTCTGGAAACACCATATATTTT	CASSLSPDSGNTIYF
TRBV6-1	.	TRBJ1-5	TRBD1	TGTGCCAGCAGTGACAGTCAGGGGGATAGCAATCAGCCCCAGCATTTT	CASSDSQGDSNQPQHF
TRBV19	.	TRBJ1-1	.	TGTGCCAGTAGCCCACAGGGCCGAGTTGATGTAGCTTTCTTT	CASSPQGRVDVAFF
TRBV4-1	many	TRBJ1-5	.	TGCGCCAGCAGCCCTGGAGGCTGGGAGCCCCAGCATTTT	CASSPGGWEPQHF
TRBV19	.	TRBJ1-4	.	TGTGCCAGTAGCCGCTCGAGTGCAACTAATGAAAAACTGTTTTTT	CASSRSSATNEKLFF
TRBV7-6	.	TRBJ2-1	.	TGTGCCAGCAGACTAACGGCAAGCCCCTACAATGAGCAGTTCTTC	CASRLTASPYNEQFF
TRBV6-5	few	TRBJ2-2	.	TGTGCCAGCAGGGGACTCCCCGCGAACACCGGGGAGCTGTTTTTT	CASRGLPANTGELFF
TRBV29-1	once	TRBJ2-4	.	TGCAGCGTTGAAGAGTGGGGCAGGATAGACCCGACCAAAAACATTCAGTACTTC	CSVEEWGRIDPTKNIQYF
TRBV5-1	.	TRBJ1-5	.	TGCGCCAGCAGCTTGGTGGGGGGACCTGATCAGCCCCAGCATTTT	CASSLVGGPDQPQHF
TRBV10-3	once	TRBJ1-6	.	TGTGCCATCAGTGAGTCCCCGGGAGGAGAGAGTTCACCCCTCCACTTT	CAISESPGGESSPLHF
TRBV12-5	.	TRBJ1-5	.	TGTGCTAGTGGTTTGCCCCCCGGGCCCCAGCATTTT	CASGLPPGPQHF
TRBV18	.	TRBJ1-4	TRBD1	TGTGCCAGCTCACCGGGACAGGGTACTAATGAAAAACTGTTTTTT	CASSPGQGTNEKLFF
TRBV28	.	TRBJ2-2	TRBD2	TGTGCCAGCAGAAGGGGCCCGGGGGTAGCGGGCTTTAACACCGGGGAGCTGTTTTTT	CASRRGPGVAGFNTGELFF
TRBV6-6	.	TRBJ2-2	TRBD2	TGTGCCAGCAGTTACTCGTTAACTAGCGGAACCGGGGAGCTGTTTTTT	CASSYSLTSGTGELFF
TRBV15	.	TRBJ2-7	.	TGTGCCACCAGCAGGGACAGAGGCTACGAGCAGTACTTC	CATSRDRGYEQYF
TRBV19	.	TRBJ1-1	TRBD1	TGTGCCAGTAGTATGGGACAGTATTCTCCGACGTCTGAAGCTTTCTTT	CASSMGQYSPTSEAFF
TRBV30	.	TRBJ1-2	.	TGTGCCGGGAGGAGGCAAGGGGGGGCTTATGGCTACACCTTC	CAGRRQGGAYGYTF
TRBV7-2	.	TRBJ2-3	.	TGTGCCAGCAGCTTAGCGTCGGTTCCCACAGATACGCAGTATTTT	CASSLASVPTDTQYF
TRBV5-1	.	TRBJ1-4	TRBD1	TGCGCCAGCAGCTTGGGGACCGGGACAGCCTCTAATGAAAAACTGTTTTTT	CASSLGTGTASNEKLFF
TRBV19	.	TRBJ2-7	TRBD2	TGTGCCAGTAGTATAAAAGGACTAGGTTCCTACGAGCAGTACTTC	CASSIKGLGSYEQYF
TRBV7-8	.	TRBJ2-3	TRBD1	TGTGCCAGCAGCTTAGTTACAGGGGCGGGCACAGATACGCAGTATTTT	CASSLVTGAGTDTQYF
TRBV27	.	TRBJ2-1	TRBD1	TGTGCCAGCAGTTGGGGACAGGGAGTTGGTGAGCAGTTCTTC	CASSWGQGVGEQFF
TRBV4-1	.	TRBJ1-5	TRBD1	TGCGCCAGCAGCCAATCTTTTGACAGGGATCAGCCCCAGCATTTT	CASSQSFDRDQPQHF
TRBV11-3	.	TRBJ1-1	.	TGTGCCAGCAGCACAATGGGGGGGCCGGCTTTCTTT	CASSTMGGPAFF
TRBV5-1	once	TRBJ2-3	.	TGCGCCAGCAGCTTGGACCAAGCCGGGATTGATACGCAGTATTTT	CASSLDQAGIDTQYF
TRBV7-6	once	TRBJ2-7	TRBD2	TGTGCCAGCAGCCCAAGGCTTAGCGGGAGATCCTACGAGCAGTACTTC	CASSPRLSGRSYEQYF
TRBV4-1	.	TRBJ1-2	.	TGCGCCAGCAGCCAAGCTGGGGGACACAACTATGGCTACACCTTC	CASSQAGGHNYGYTF
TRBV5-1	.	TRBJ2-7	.	TGCGCCAGCAGCTCGGGAGACTACGAGCAGTACTTC	CASSSGDYEQYF
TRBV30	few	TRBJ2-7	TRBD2	TGTGCCTGGAGTCGGGGACTAGCGGCCTACGAGCAGTACTTC	CAWSRGLAAYEQYF
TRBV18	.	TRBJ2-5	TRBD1	TGTGCCAGCTCACTCGGACAGGGGTGGGAAGAGACCCAGTACTTC	CASSLGQGWEETQYF
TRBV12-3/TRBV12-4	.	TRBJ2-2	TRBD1	TGTGCCGGGCGACAGGGAAACACCGGGGAGCTGTTTTTT	CAGRQGNTGELFF
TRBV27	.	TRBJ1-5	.	TGTGCCAGCAGTCTTAACAGGGATCAGCCCCAGCATTTT	CASSLNRDQPQHF
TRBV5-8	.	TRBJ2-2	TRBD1	TGTGCCAGCAGCTTCGGGACAGACACCGGGGAGCTGTTTTTT	CASSFGTDTGELFF